A single sample gave rise to the 30 T cell receptor beta chains below, sequenced in a study of blood T cell repertoires in COVID-19. Sequenced by immunoSEQ multiplex PCR; TCRdb stores in-frame clones only, minus some. This sample yields about 240,000 clones, of which about 88% are seen a single time; 10% belongs to the top ten. Sequenced: peripheral blood. The receptor source for this set is a woman between 45 and 65 years old with COVID-19, enrolled during active disease.

This chain links TRBV7-2 with TRBJ2-7, with TRBD2 as a possible D gene (5 bases). The germline V and J ends were trimmed by 5 bases and 4 bases, with 12 bases remaining between them. Germline assignment: CDR1 SGHTA and CDR2 FQGNSA. The CDR3 sequence is 13 residues long. Here the CDR3 reads CASSPVRGYEQYF. The CDR3 DNA follows: TGTGCCAGCAGCCCCGTACGCGGGTACGAGCAGTACTTC.

The gene calls are TRBV5-1 and TRBJ1-4; TRBD1 aligns across 9 bases. The V gene end was trimmed by 4 bases and the J gene end by 8 bases; junction bases not matched to a gene: 12. CDR1 is SGHRS and CDR2 is YFSETQ in the germline V gene. The CDR3 spans 16 residues. The CDR3 coding sequence is TGCGCCAGCAGCGGCTCCAGGACAGGGGAAGGCGAAAAACTGTTTTTT. Translated: CASSGSRTGEGEKLFF.

The chain employs TRBV6-5 and TRBJ1-5; D not certain. Trimming took off 6 bases at V and 7 bases at J, with 10 bases between the two ends. The CDR3 totals 12 residues. Germline V gene sequence: CDR1 MNHEY, CDR2 SVGAGI. The CDR3 bases are TGTGCCAGCAGGGCCCCGGGACAGCCCCAGCATTTT. Translating gives CASRAPGQPQHF.

The rearrangement links TRBV6-5 to TRBJ1-2, with TRBD1 matching over 7 bases. V was pared by 6 bases and J by 3 bases, with 10 bases of the junction left unmatched. The CDR3 length is 15 residues. Germline V CDR1 and CDR2: MNHEY, SVGAGI. The CDR3: CASSGQDGSDYGYTF. CDR3 in DNA: TGTGCCAGCAGCGGACAGGATGGGTCTGACTATGGCTACACCTTC.

The CDR3 is CASSSAGNIQYF. In nucleotides, the CDR3 is TGTGCCAGCAGTTCTGCCGGAAACATTCAGTACTTC. The V and J genes are TRBV6-6 and TRBJ2-4; D not resolved. CDR1 and CDR2 (germline): MNHNY, SVGAGI (reference sequence). Trimming took 4 bases from V and 6 from J, leaving 7 bases between them. The CDR3 extends over 12 amino acids.

As regards this clone: The same CDR3 also results from other DNA sequences found in this sample. The chain couples TRBV5-5 to TRBJ1-2, with unresolved D. CDR1 and CDR2 (germline): SGHKS, YYEKEE (reference sequence). Trimming took 4 bases from V and 2 from J, leaving 12 bases between them. CDR3 length: 14 amino acids. The CDR3 DNA reads as TGTGCCAGCAGCCTTACGGCGGGAAACTATGGCTACACCTTC. This translates into CASSLTAGNYGYTF. Full variable domain (missing parts from reference TRBV5-5 and TRBJ1-2): DAGVTQSPTHLIKTRGQQVTLRCSPISGHKSVSWYQQVLGQGPQFIFQYYEKEERGRGNFPDRFSARQFPNYSSELNVNALLLGDSALYLCASSLTAGNYGYTFGSGTRLTVV.

This chain links TRBV5-5 with TRBJ1-3, with unresolved D. Deletions cut 4 bases from V and 0 bases from J, with 14 bases between. The CDR3 spans 16 residues. The V gene's germline CDR1 is SGHKS and CDR2 YYEKEE (reference sequence). CDR3 bases: TGTGCCAGCAGCCACCTGCCCGAGTTCTCTGGAAACACCATATATTTT. Translating gives CASSHLPEFSGNTIYF.

V is TRBV5-8 and J is TRBJ2-5, with TRBD1 identical over 7 bases. Looked up from germline, CDR1 is SGHTS and CDR2 is YDEGEE. The CDR3 has 15 amino acids. V lost 4 bases, J lost 1 base, and 7 bases stayed unmatched. In nucleotides, the CDR3 is TGTGCCAGCAGCGTAGGGACAGCATCCCAAGAGACCCAGTACTTC. It translates to CASSVGTASQETQYF.

The rearrangement links TRBV6-6 to TRBJ1-2, with D hard to call. CDR1 is MNHNY and CDR2 is SVGAGI in the germline V gene (reference sequence). Trimming left V 8 bases short and J 7 bases short, with 14 bases between. CDR3 length: 12 amino acids. CDR3 DNA sequence: TGTGCCAGCCTGGAGGACCTTGGTGGCTACACCTTC. Its protein product is CASLEDLGGYTF.

This clone was picked up one time. This chain connects TRBV28 to TRBJ1-2; D may be TRBD1 (5 bases). Trimming took off 3 bases at V and 5 bases at J, with 13 bases between the two ends. Germline values: CDR1 MDHEN, CDR2 SYDVKM. The CDR3 sequence is 14 residues long. The CDR3 loop is CASSFSGKVYGYTF. CDR3 nucleotide sequence: TGTGCCAGCAGTTTCTCAGGGAAAGTATATGGCTACACCTTC.

V and J are TRBV19 and TRBJ2-3; D is unclear. The CDR3 contains 14 residues. Trimming removed 3 bases from V and 2 bases from J, with 9 bases in between. Germline V CDR1 and CDR2: LNHDA, SQIVND (reference sequence). CDR3 DNA sequence: TGTGCCAGTAGTATTAACAGTATCACAGATACGCAGTATTTT. Protein product: CASSINSITDTQYF.

The chain joins TRBV11-2 to TRBJ2-2, with D hard to call. Trimming removed 6 bases at V and 1 base at J, with 3 bases between. The CDR3 totals 12 residues. In germline, CDR1 is SGHAT, CDR2 FQNNGV. The CDR3 here is CASRQNTGELFF. The CDR3 nucleotides are TGTGCCAGCAGACAGAACACCGGGGAGCTGTTTTTT.

This clone was detected only once. J is TRBJ2-1 and V is TRBV24-1, with D perhaps TRBD2 (6 bases). Germline CDR1 reads KGHDR; CDR2 reads SFDVKD. The germline V and J ends were trimmed by 4 bases and 15 bases, with 21 bases remaining between them. The CDR3 is 14 residues long. Here the CDR3 reads CATSEIGGRTSWFF. The CDR3 DNA follows: TGTGCCACCAGTGAGATTGGAGGGCGGACCTCCTGGTTCTTC.

This sequence joins TRBV11-2 and TRBJ1-6, with TRBD1 matching over 11 bases. The CDR3 sequence is 16 residues long. The V and J ends lost 7 bases and 9 bases, in that order; junction bases with no gene match: 11. CDR1 SGHAT and CDR2 FQNNGV come from the germline V gene. For the CDR3, the DNA is TGTGCCAGCACCGGGGGGACAGGGGGAAAGGCTTCACCCCTCCACTTT. It codes for CASTGGTGGKASPLHF.

The chain has TRBV30 and TRBJ2-3, with D perhaps TRBD1 (5 bases). CDR3 length equals 14 residues. V was pared by 4 bases and J by 2 bases, with 13 bases between. From germline, CDR1 is GTSNPN and CDR2 SVGIG (reference sequence). CDR3 sequence reads: CAWNRDRNTDTQYF. Here the CDR3 DNA reads TGTGCCTGGAACAGAGACAGAAACACAGATACGCAGTATTTT.

This sequence joins TRBV20-1 and TRBJ2-6; D gene uncertain. Germline CDR1 reads DFQATT; CDR2 reads SNEGSKA (reference sequence). There are 10 residues in the CDR3. The CDR3 protein is CSAGANVLTF. The CDR3 nucleotides read TGCAGCGCTGGGGCCAACGTCCTGACTTTC.

The rearrangement uses TRBV19 and TRBJ1-2, with a possible D match to TRBD1 (5 bases). Germline V gives CDR1 LNHDA, CDR2 SQIVND (reference sequence). The CDR3 is made up of 13 amino acids. The V gene lost 3 bases and the J gene lost 8 bases, with 13 bases spanning the gap. The CDR3 DNA reads TGTGCCAGTAGTATCGGGGGTGCCGTGGGCTACACCTTC. This codes for CASSIGGAVGYTF.

The V gene is TRBV5-4, the J gene TRBJ2-2, with TRBD2 matching over 13 bases. Germline trimming cut 6 bases from V and 6 bases from J; bases unmatched to any gene: 5. The germline CDR1 and CDR2 sequences are SGHNT and YYREEE (reference sequence). CDR3 size: 15 residues. In DNA form, the CDR3 reads TGTGCCAGCACCCCCACTAGCGGGGGGGCCGGGGAGCTGTTTTTT. It encodes CASTPTSGGAGELFF.

In DNA, the CDR3 is TGTGCCAGCAGCCAACTTTACGGACAGAAGTATAGCACAGATACGCAGTATTTT. Translating gives CASSQLYGQKYSTDTQYF. The chain has TRBV3-1 (or the pseudogene TRBV3-2) and TRBJ2-3, with TRBD1 as a possible D gene (6 bases). Per the germline V gene, CDR1 is LGHDT and CDR2 is YNNKEL (reference sequence). This CDR3 is built from 18 residues. V was pared by 2 bases and J by 0 bases, with 18 bases between.

This clone was seen a single time. This chain joins TRBV19 and TRBJ2-1, with 13 bases matching TRBD2. CDR3 length: 15 amino acids. The germline V gene encodes CDR1 LNHDA and CDR2 SQIVND (reference sequence). The V segment lost 6 bases and the J segment 7 bases; nucleotides outside the gene matches: 6. The CDR3 region is CASSPLAGGTNEQFF. CDR3 in DNA: TGTGCCAGTAGCCCACTAGCGGGGGGGACGAATGAGCAGTTCTTC.

In its sample, this clone was seen a few times. The V call is TRBV10-1, the J call TRBJ2-1, with a possible D match to TRBD1 (5 bases). The CDR3 totals 14 residues. V lost 3 bases and J 8 bases, leaving 14 bases between the germline ends. The germline gives CDR1 WNHNN, CDR2 SYGVQD (reference sequence). The CDR3 DNA is TGCGCCAGCAGTGATCAGGGTGGTGGGGATGAGCAGTTCTTC. This translates into CASSDQGGGDEQFF.

The J gene is TRBJ2-7, the V gene TRBV5-4, with 7 bases aligning to TRBD2. Per the germline V gene, CDR1 is SGHNT and CDR2 is YYREEE (reference sequence). The CDR3 is made up of 15 amino acids. V lost 4 bases to trimming and J lost 4 bases; unmatched junction nucleotides: 11. The CDR3 DNA reads TGTGCCAGCAGCCGCGATACTAGCGTAGGGTACGAGCAGTACTTC. Residues: CASSRDTSVGYEQYF.

The V and J genes are TRBV6-6 and TRBJ2-3; TRBD2 aligns across 7 bases. J was trimmed by 4 bases and V by 2 bases; bases with no gene match: 3. There are 14 residues in the CDR3. Germline V lookup: CDR1 MNHNY, CDR2 SVGAGI (reference sequence). CDR3 DNA sequence: TGTGCCAGCAGTTACGGTGCGGGGGCAGATACGCAGTATTTT. Translation gives CASSYGAGADTQYF.

The DNA for the CDR3 is TGTGCCAGCACATTCAGGATGAGCGGGGTATTTTTTGTGCAAGAGACCCAGTACTTC. Translating it yields CASTFRMSGVFFVQETQYF. This rearrangement joins TRBV9 to TRBJ2-5; 7 bases are a match to TRBD2. The V segment lost 6 bases and the J segment 2 bases; nucleotides outside the gene matches: 22. The CDR3 is made up of 19 amino acids. Germline CDR1 reads SGDLS; CDR2 reads YYNGEE.

The chain carries TRBV27 and TRBJ2-2, with D perhaps TRBD2 (5 bases). V shed 2 bases and J shed 7 bases, with 23 bases lying between them. The CDR3 loop spans 18 amino acids. Germline V CDR1 and CDR2: MNHEY, SMNVEV (reference sequence). This CDR3 is CASSLMVSTPGMIGELFF. Written as DNA, the CDR3 is TGTGCCAGCAGTTTAATGGTGTCGACTCCGGGGATGATCGGGGAGCTGTTTTTT.

The chain joins TRBV6-2 or TRBV6-3 to TRBJ1-5, with D possibly being TRBD1 (5 bases). V lost 6 bases to trimming and J lost 7 bases, with 25 bases between them. Germline loops: CDR1 MNHEY, CDR2 SVGEGT. The CDR3 totals 17 residues. The CDR3 loop reads CASSQLVLAGKGQPQHF. The CDR3 DNA is TGTGCCAGCAGCCAGTTAGTTCTTGCAGGGAAGGGCCAGCCCCAGCATTTT.

CDR3 bases: TGCGCCAGCAGCCTGCAATGGGACAACTCCTACGAGCAGTACTTC. This sequence encodes CASSLQWDNSYEQYF. The chain carries TRBV5-1 and TRBJ2-7; D might be TRBD1 (6 bases). This CDR3 comprises 15 residues. Between the trimmed V and J ends, which lost 4 bases and 0 bases, there was a span of 14 bases. The germline gives CDR1 SGHRS, CDR2 YFSETQ.

The chain couples TRBV12-3 or TRBV12-4 to TRBJ1-1; no definite D call. This CDR3 is built from 13 residues. Trimming pared 2 bases from V and 1 base from J, leaving 5 bases between. CDR3 in DNA: TGTGCCAGCAGTTTAAAGCCGAACACTGAAGCTTTCTTT. This gives the protein CASSLKPNTEAFF.

V gene TRBV5-1 combines with J gene TRBJ1-6, with 8 bases fitting TRBD1. The CDR3 spans 16 residues. Germline V gene sequence: CDR1 SGHRS, CDR2 YFSETQ. V was pared by 2 bases and J by 8 bases, with 9 bases of the junction left unmatched. The CDR3 region is CASSFGQGGGDSPLHF. In DNA, the CDR3 is TGCGCCAGCAGCTTCGGACAGGGCGGTGGGGATTCACCCCTCCACTTT.

CDR3 sequence: CASRRGGGTTEAFF. In DNA form, the CDR3 reads TGTGCCAGCAGGAGAGGGGGGGGGACCACTGAAGCTTTCTTT. The gene calls are TRBV6-5 and TRBJ1-1, with D maybe TRBD1 (6 bases). V was shortened by 6 bases and J by 4 bases, with 15 bases between the two germline ends. The CDR3 consists of 14 residues. Germline CDR1 and CDR2: MNHEY and SVGAGI.